The 26 T cell receptor beta chains listed next were all sequenced from one sample in a study of blood T cells in healthy people across ages. Primers used in a second PCR of about 7 to 12 cycles were a sample-barcoded 5' primer and a J-beta primer mix. TCRdb re-derived calls from the 5' RACE reads in MiXCR, one entry per CDR3 protein. The sample shows more than 650,000 distinct CDR3 sequences, approximately 24% of them seen only once. This sample was shared with a second study, whose subject was T cells of mothers and their children.

Sequenced material: blood. Source of these receptors: a boy between 5 and 17 years old in good health.

V and J are TRBV6-1 and TRBJ2-4; weak D call: TRBD1 (6 bases). This CDR3 has 16 residues. The germline CDR1 and CDR2 sequences are MNHNS and SASEGT. V was trimmed by 6 bases and J by 3 bases, leaving 18 bases between them. Here the CDR3 DNA reads TGTGCCAGCAGCACCATACAGGGAAAGGGCAAAAACATTCAGTACTTC. Translated: CASSTIQGKGKNIQYF.

This clonotype has more than one count but fewer than ten. This chain joins TRBV27 and TRBJ2-7; D may match TRBD1 or TRBD2 (5 bases each). CDR1 and CDR2 from the germline V gene are MNHEY and SMNVEV (reference sequence). The CDR3 is 14 amino acids. V dropped 5 bases and J dropped 4 bases, with 15 bases sitting between them. This CDR3 is CASSPRGGRYEQYF. CDR3 in DNA: TGTGCCAGCAGTCCTCGTGGGGGTCGTTACGAGCAGTACTTC.

This chain links TRBV7-9 with TRBJ2-5; 8 nucleotides line up with TRBD1. Trimming took 2 bases from V and 5 from J; bases not matched to a gene: 7. The CDR3 covers 15 residues. Germline assignment: CDR1 SEHNR and CDR2 FQNEAQ (reference sequence). The CDR3 loop reads CASSLPGGLLETQYF. Here the CDR3 DNA reads TGTGCCAGCAGCTTACCAGGGGGCTTGTTGGAGACCCAGTACTTC.

This clonotype has only a few counts. The V call is TRBV10-3, the J call TRBJ2-7; TRBD2 matches 8 bases. Germline V gene sequence: CDR1 ENHRY, CDR2 SYGVKD. This CDR3 has 13 residues. The CDR3 DNA follows: TGTGCGGTAAAAGCGGGGGAACTAGCCGAGCAGTACTTC. This sequence encodes CAVKAGELAEQYF.

This clonotype was counted between two and nine times. CDR3 DNA sequence: TGCGCCAGCAGCATGGACAGGGGGCTCGAGCAGTACTTC. Protein product: CASSMDRGLEQYF. The rearrangement links TRBV5-1 to TRBJ2-7; 11 bases line up with TRBD1. The CDR3 extends over 13 amino acids. With 4 bases clipped from V and 6 bases from J, the junction kept 3 bases outside the gene matches. Germline assignment: CDR1 SGHRS and CDR2 YFSETQ.

The chain carries TRBV28 and TRBJ2-1; no definite D call. Gene TRBJ2-7 matches the end of the DNA better, so the J call may be wrong. In germline, CDR1 is MDHEN, CDR2 SYDVKM. This CDR3 is built from 12 residues. CDR3 residues: CASSLSGREQYF. The CDR3 DNA reads TGTGCCAGCAGTTTATCGGGCAGGGAGCAGTACTTC.

This clonotype was counted a few times. This chain uses TRBV5-1 with TRBJ2-7; TRBD2 is a possible D gene (6 bases). Germline loops: CDR1 SGHRS, CDR2 YFSETQ. V shed 3 bases and J shed 5 bases, with 9 bases lying between them. There are 12 residues in the CDR3. The CDR3 loop reads CASSWGVDEQYF. The CDR3 DNA reads as TGCGCCAGCAGCTGGGGGGTGGACGAGCAGTACTTC.

This clonotype was observed a handful of times. The chain couples TRBV5-1 to TRBJ2-7, with D maybe TRBD2 (5 bases). CDR1 is SGHRS, CDR2 YFSETQ, per germline. V lost 1 base and J lost 5, with 10 bases in between. The CDR3 has 13 amino acids. The CDR3 sequence: CASSLTRYNEQYF. The CDR3 DNA reads as TGCGCCAGCAGCTTGACTAGATACAACGAGCAGTACTTC. Variable domain in full (rest from reference TRBV5-1 and TRBJ2-7): KAGVTQTPRYLIKTRGQQVTLSCSPISGHRSVSWYQQTPGQGLQFLFEYFSETQRNKGNFPGRFSGRQFSNSRSEMNVSTLELGDSALYLCASSLTRYNEQYFGPGTRLTVT.

The chain is built from TRBV6-2 or TRBV6-3 and TRBJ2-4, with 7 bases matching TRBD2. The V segment lost 6 bases and the J segment 0 bases; nucleotides outside the gene matches: 5. Looked up from germline, CDR1 is MNHEY and CDR2 is SVGEGT. The length of the CDR3 is 15 residues. CDR3 region: CASSALAVAKNIQYF. The CDR3 nucleotides are TGTGCCAGCAGCGCCCTAGCGGTAGCCAAAAACATTCAGTACTTC.

This chain uses TRBV28 with TRBJ2-2; D is unclear. Germline CDR1 MDHEN, CDR2 SYDVKM. Between the trimmed V and J ends, which lost 11 bases and 2 bases, there was a span of 30 bases. The CDR3 runs to 19 residues. The DNA of the CDR3 is TGTGCCTGCAAACCTATTAGGTGGGCCAGCAACAAAAACACCGGGGAGCTGTTTTTT. Its translation: CACKPIRWASNKNTGELFF.

The chain joins TRBV28 to TRBJ1-5, with D uncertain. Germline V gene data show CDR1 as MDHEN and CDR2 as SYDVKM. The V and J ends lost 5 bases and 3 bases respectively, with 20 bases between them. This CDR3 has 17 residues. DNA for the CDR3: TGTGCCAGCAGTCCATATCCCCGGGAGGCAGACAATCAGCCCCAGCATTTT. Translating it yields CASSPYPREADNQPQHF.

The chain links TRBV12-3 or TRBV12-4 to TRBJ2-3; TRBD2 matches 13 bases. Trimming removed 9 bases from V and 4 bases from J; junction bases left unmatched: 10. This CDR3 has 16 residues. CDR3 sequence (DNA): TGTGCCAGTCGCTTGGAACTAGCGGGGGGGGCAGATACGCAGTATTTT. As protein: CASRLELAGGADTQYF.

This clonotype appeared a few times. The chain links TRBV5-1 to TRBJ2-4; 7 nucleotides match TRBD1. After removal of 2 bases from V and 6 bases from J, the junction contained 5 bases not matched to a gene. The CDR3 loop spans 14 amino acids. The germline gives CDR1 SGHRS, CDR2 YFSETQ. In DNA, the CDR3 is TGCGCCAGCAGCTTTGGGACAGCTAGAAACATTCAGTACTTC. Translating it yields CASSFGTARNIQYF.

The rearrangement links TRBV12-3 or TRBV12-4 to TRBJ2-3; D uncertain. Trimming removed 6 bases at V and 2 bases at J, with 6 bases between. The CDR3 runs to 12 residues. Written as DNA, the CDR3 is TGTGCCAGCAGGACATACACAGATACGCAGTATTTT. This gives the protein CASRTYTDTQYF.

This clonotype was counted between two and nine times. The chain joins TRBV29-1 to TRBJ1-1; D is unresolved. The CDR3 totals 12 residues. Germline V gene data show CDR1 as SQVTM and CDR2 as ANQGSEA. The V and J ends lost 6 bases and 1 base respectively, with 9 bases between them. The CDR3 loop is CSVLKPNTEAFF. In nucleotides, the CDR3 is TGCAGCGTCCTCAAGCCGAACACTGAAGCTTTCTTT.

This clonotype was counted between two and nine times. The chain combines TRBV12-3 or TRBV12-4 with TRBJ2-2; 7 bases fit TRBD1. V lost 7 bases, J lost 4 bases, and 9 bases stayed unmatched. The CDR3 extends over 15 amino acids. CDR3 region: CASTLGTEGTGELFF. For the CDR3, the DNA is TGTGCCAGCACCCTAGGGACAGAGGGCACCGGGGAGCTGTTTTTT.

This clonotype appeared a few times. CDR3 residues: CASSQDRTSGGASTDTQYF. CDR3 in DNA: TGCGCCAGCAGCCAAGACAGGACTAGCGGGGGGGCTAGCACAGATACGCAGTATTTT. The chain uses TRBV4-1 and TRBJ2-3, with 15 positions matching TRBD2. CDR1 and CDR2 from the germline V gene are MGHRA and YSYEKL. The CDR3 has 19 amino acids. The trim removed 0 bases at V and 0 bases at J, leaving 4 bases unmatched.

The chain combines TRBV6-4 with TRBJ1-2; D not certain. Trimming cost V 6 bases and J 3 bases, with 17 bases left between them. The CDR3 has 15 residues. The germline gives CDR1 MRHNA, CDR2 SNTAGT. CDR3 region: CASSVGPGLDYGYTF. CDR3 DNA sequence: TGTGCCAGCAGCGTTGGGCCCGGCTTAGACTATGGCTACACCTTC.

J is TRBJ2-6 and V is TRBV6-6, with D possibly being TRBD1 (5 bases). Deletions cut 0 bases from V and 0 bases from J, with 6 bases between. Germline loops: CDR1 MNHNY, CDR2 SVGAGI (reference sequence). This CDR3 has 16 amino acids. The CDR3 loop reads CASSYSGDSGANVLTF. The CDR3 DNA reads as TGTGCCAGCAGTTACTCAGGGGACTCTGGGGCCAACGTCCTGACTTTC.

The chain links TRBV5-1 to TRBJ2-7; 7 bases match TRBD1. The germline V gene encodes CDR1 SGHRS and CDR2 YFSETQ. This CDR3 spans 15 amino acids. Trimming took 0 bases from V and 0 from J; bases not matched to a gene: 3. The CDR3 sequence is CASSLDRGDSYEQYF. Written as DNA, the CDR3 is TGCGCCAGCAGCTTGGACAGGGGTGACTCCTACGAGCAGTACTTC.

The V call is TRBV28, the J call TRBJ1-3; D may be TRBD1 (5 bases). Looked up from germline, CDR1 is MDHEN and CDR2 is SYDVKM. Trimming left V 2 bases short and J 3 bases short, with 8 bases between. The CDR3 runs 14 residues. The DNA of the CDR3 is TGTGCCAGCAGTTTAGCAGGGATTGGAAACACCATATATTTT. Translated, it gives CASSLAGIGNTIYF.

This clonotype was recorded a few times. The genes are TRBV9 and TRBJ1-1; 7 bases map to TRBD1. V lost 2 bases and J lost 5; bases outside the gene matches: 6. CDR3 length: 14 residues. The germline gives CDR1 SGDLS, CDR2 YYNGEE. CDR3 region: CASSVSGGKTEAFF. CDR3 nucleotide sequence: TGTGCCAGCAGCGTTTCAGGGGGGAAAACTGAAGCTTTCTTT.

This clonotype was recorded a few times. The rearrangement links TRBV6-5 to TRBJ2-7, with TRBD2 matching 7 bases. The germline V gene has CDR1 MNHEY and CDR2 SVGAGI. CDR3 length: 15 residues. Losses at the gene ends were 0 bases for V and 0 bases for J; bases not matched to a gene: 2. The CDR3 coding sequence is TGTGCCAGCAGTTACTCGACGGGGGGCTCCTACGAGCAGTACTTC. It encodes CASSYSTGGSYEQYF.

The V and J genes are TRBV28 and TRBJ2-7, with a weak D call TRBD2 (5 bases). Trimming removed 5 bases at V and 1 base at J, with 12 bases between. The CDR3 contains 14 residues. Germline CDR1 and CDR2: MDHEN and SYDVKM. This chain's CDR3 is CASSTGRGSYEQYF. The CDR3 nucleotides read TGTGCCAGCAGTACTGGACGCGGGTCCTACGAGCAGTACTTC.

This clonotype showed up just once. Here the CDR3 reads CASQPDSAVGLTQYF. CDR3 nucleotide sequence: TGCGCCAGCCAACCGGACAGTGCAGTGGGGTTGACCCAGTACTTC. The chain couples TRBV5-1 to TRBJ2-5; D perhaps matches TRBD1 (6 bases). Germline V gene lookup returns CDR1 SGHRS and CDR2 YFSETQ. CDR3 length: 15 amino acids. The germline V and J ends were trimmed by 7 bases and 7 bases, with 23 bases remaining between them.

The count of this clonotype is one. The chain recombines TRBV12-3 or TRBV12-4 with TRBJ2-1; D possibly matches TRBD1 or TRBD2 (5 bases each). The germline V and J ends were trimmed by 1 base and 10 bases, with 8 bases remaining between them. The CDR3 has 12 residues. This CDR3 reads CASSLGGTEQFF. CDR3 in DNA: TGTGCCAGCAGTTTAGGGGGGACGGAGCAGTTCTTC.